The 20 T cell receptor beta chains in this list originate from one sample, sequenced in a study of blood T cell repertoires in COVID-19. Here immunoSEQ multiplex PCR was the method, and the copy in TCRdb shows in-frame clones only, minus some. This table has roughly 250,000 clones, about four fifths appearing once. The sequencing input was peripheral blood. Receptors were obtained from a person between 65 and 80 years old with COVID-19, enrolled during active disease.

V usage is TRBV5-6 and J usage is TRBJ2-2; D not certain. This CDR3 comprises 15 residues. V was shortened by 0 bases and J by 0 bases, with 6 bases between the two germline ends. Germline assignment: CDR1 SGHDT and CDR2 YYEEEE. The CDR3 nucleotides read TGTGCCAGCAGCTTGGTCGGGTCGAACACCGGGGAGCTGTTTTTT. Its protein product is CASSLVGSNTGELFF.

This chain joins TRBV10-2 and TRBJ1-1; D might be TRBD1 (5 bases). Trimming cost V 5 bases and J 6 bases, with 13 bases left between them. Per the germline V gene, CDR1 is WSHSY and CDR2 is SAAADI. The CDR3 contains 13 residues. CDR3 bases: TGCGCCAGCAGTTTGTCGGGGGGGGCTGAAGCTTTCTTT. Encoded protein: CASSLSGGAEAFF.

The chain is built from TRBV4-3 and TRBJ2-3, with TRBD1 identical over 8 bases. Trimming removed 0 bases from V and 3 bases from J; junction bases left unmatched: 8. The CDR3 loop spans 17 amino acids. Germline V gives CDR1 LGHNA, CDR2 YSLEER. CDR3 loop: CASSQDKGTGVTDTQYF. The CDR3 DNA sequence: TGCGCCAGCAGCCAAGACAAAGGGACAGGCGTAACAGATACGCAGTATTTT.

The chain joins TRBV11-2 to TRBJ2-7, with TRBD2 matching 7 bases. After removal of 3 bases from V and 3 bases from J, the junction contained 5 bases not matched to a gene. CDR3 size: 14 residues. Germline V CDR1 and CDR2: SGHAT, FQNNGV. Here the CDR3 reads CASSFSTGGYEQYF. DNA for the CDR3: TGTGCCAGCAGCTTTTCGACGGGGGGCTACGAGCAGTACTTC. Supplemented by reference TRBV11-2 and TRBJ2-7, the full variable domain reads EAGVAQSPRYKIIEKRQSVAFWCNPISGHATLYWYQQILGQGPKLLIQFQNNGVVDDSQLPKDRFSAERLKGVDSTLKIQPAKLEDSAVYLCASSFSTGGYEQYFGPGTRLTVT.

This CDR3 reads CASSPGQVQETQYF. The DNA for the CDR3 is TGTGCCAGCAGTCCGGGACAGGTCCAAGAGACCCAGTACTTC. This rearrangement joins TRBV6-5 to TRBJ2-5; 8 bases align to TRBD1. Germline values: CDR1 MNHEY, CDR2 SVGAGI. The CDR3 runs to 14 residues. J gave up 1 base and V 5 bases, and 3 bases lay outside the gene matches.

The chain is built from TRBV6-5 and TRBJ1-6, with D unresolved. CDR3 length: 13 amino acids. Trimming left V 6 bases short and J 10 bases short, with 13 bases between. The germline V gene encodes CDR1 MNHEY and CDR2 SVGAGI. The CDR3 region is CASRLEGLSPLHF. CDR3 nucleotide sequence: TGTGCCAGCAGACTTGAGGGTCTCTCACCCCTCCACTTT.

This clone has only a few counts. The chain employs TRBV7-9 and TRBJ2-7, with D perhaps TRBD1 (5 bases). The CDR3 covers 15 residues. The V end was cut by 5 bases, the J end by 7 bases, with 21 bases between. Germline CDR1 and CDR2: SEHNR and FQNEAQ (reference sequence). The chain's CDR3 is CASSPMGAQGLEQYF. DNA of the CDR3: TGTGCCAGCAGCCCAATGGGCGCGCAGGGCCTAGAGCAGTACTTC.

The chain employs TRBV29-1 and TRBJ2-2, with TRBD1 as a possible D gene (8 bases). The CDR3 sequence is 14 residues long. Trimming stripped 6 bases from V and 6 bases from J, with 17 bases between. Germline lookup yields CDR1 SQVTM and CDR2 ANQGSEA. The CDR3 DNA follows: TGCAGCGTACAACAGGGGGGGAAATCCGGGGAGCTGTTTTTT. This translates into CSVQQGGKSGELFF.

In DNA, the CDR3 is TGTGCCAGCAGGATTTCTCGGGGGGGGGTCTCTGGAAACACCATATATTTT. Translated: CASRISRGGVSGNTIYF. The rearrangement links TRBV28 to TRBJ1-3; tentatively, D is TRBD1 (5 bases). The CDR3 loop spans 17 amino acids. The V gene lost 6 bases and the J gene lost 0 bases, with 18 bases spanning the gap. Per germline, CDR1 MDHEN and CDR2 SYDVKM.

This clone was seen only a few times. The rearrangement links TRBV19 to TRBJ1-1, with D possibly matching TRBD1 (6 bases). The V end was cut by 5 bases, the J end by 10 bases, with 14 bases between. This CDR3 has 12 residues. Germline assignment: CDR1 LNHDA and CDR2 SQIVND (reference sequence). The CDR3 is CASSPQDRGAFF. CDR3 nucleotides: TGTGCCAGTAGTCCCCAGGACAGAGGAGCTTTCTTT.

This chain joins TRBV28 and TRBJ1-2, with a tentative D call TRBD1 (6 bases). CDR3 length: 16 residues. From germline, CDR1 is MDHEN and CDR2 SYDVKM. Trimming took off 4 bases at V and 4 bases at J, with 19 bases between the two ends. The CDR3 spells CASSSTGRPTFYGYTF. DNA of the CDR3: TGTGCCAGCAGTTCGACAGGAAGACCTACTTTCTATGGCTACACCTTC.

The chain is built from TRBV7-9 and TRBJ2-7; 9 bases are a match to TRBD1. Germline V gives CDR1 SEHNR, CDR2 FQNEAQ (reference sequence). CDR3 length: 14 amino acids. V lost 6 bases to trimming and J lost 6 bases; unmatched junction nucleotides: 9. Written as DNA, the CDR3 is TGTGCCAGCAGGTCCGGGACAGGGAGCATCGAGCAGTACTTC. This translates into CASRSGTGSIEQYF.

The rearrangement joins TRBV10-3 to TRBJ2-5; D might be TRBD2 (7 bases). Between the trimmed V and J ends, which lost 8 bases and 0 bases, there was a span of 10 bases. The V gene's germline CDR1 is ENHRY and CDR2 SYGVKD. The CDR3 has 13 residues. CDR3 amino acids: CAIGGGHQETQYF. CDR3 DNA: TGTGCCATCGGGGGGGGGCACCAAGAGACCCAGTACTTC.

V gene TRBV19 combines with J gene TRBJ1-2, with TRBD1 matching 9 bases. The junction had 12 bases not matched to a gene; V was cut back by 6 bases and J by 7 bases. The CDR3 runs 15 residues. In germline, CDR1 is LNHDA, CDR2 SQIVND (reference sequence). CDR3 coding DNA: TGTGCCAGTAGGCCCTCCTCGGACAGGGGCCGTGGCTACACCTTC. Residues: CASRPSSDRGRGYTF.

The gene calls are TRBV28 and TRBJ2-7; 7 bases map to TRBD1. Germline CDR1 is MDHEN and CDR2 is SYDVKM. The V gene end was trimmed by 10 bases and the J gene end by 2 bases; junction bases not matched to a gene: 8. The CDR3 has 13 residues. The CDR3 sequence: CATRQGLTYEQYF. The DNA of the CDR3 is TGTGCCACCAGACAGGGCCTGACCTACGAGCAGTACTTC.

The chain combines TRBV7-8 with TRBJ2-2; D may be TRBD1 (6 bases). V shed 3 bases and J shed 4 bases, with 15 bases lying between them. This CDR3 region has 16 residues. Per germline, CDR1 SGHVS and CDR2 FQNEAQ. CDR3 bases: TGTGCCAGCAGCTTTTCAGGGGCCGGGTTCACCGGGGAGCTGTTTTTT. Encoded protein: CASSFSGAGFTGELFF.

This clone has just one count. This rearrangement joins TRBV27 to TRBJ2-1, with 7 bases fitting TRBD1. V shed 0 bases and J 2 bases; nucleotides not matched to a gene: 1. Germline loops: CDR1 MNHEY, CDR2 SMNVEV (reference sequence). The CDR3 spans 15 residues. DNA for the CDR3: TGTGCCAGCAGTTTATCGACAGGGACCTACAATGAGCAGTTCTTC. It translates to CASSLSTGTYNEQFF.

The gene calls are TRBV27 and TRBJ2-7; D possibly corresponds to TRBD1 (5 bases). This CDR3 has 16 amino acids. V lost 0 bases and J 3 bases, leaving 15 bases between the germline ends. Germline assignment: CDR1 MNHEY and CDR2 SMNVEV (reference sequence). CDR3 amino acids: CASSLSIRARYYEQYF. DNA of the CDR3: TGTGCCAGCAGTTTATCGATCAGGGCGAGATACTACGAGCAGTACTTC.

The chain carries TRBV25-1 and TRBJ2-7; D remains ambiguous. The V end was cut by 6 bases, the J end by 6 bases, with 9 bases between. The CDR3 loop spans 11 amino acids. Germline V gene sequence: CDR1 MGHDK, CDR2 SYGVNS. The CDR3 DNA reads TGTGCCAGCAGATCGAGCGCCGAGCAGTACTTC. Protein: CASRSSAEQYF.

The chain carries TRBV28 and TRBJ1-1, with 8 bases fitting TRBD1. Germline CDR1 is MDHEN and CDR2 is SYDVKM. J was trimmed by 6 bases and V by 6 bases; bases with no gene match: 24. The CDR3 runs to 19 residues. The CDR3: CASSSRTRGQFRGSSEAFF. The CDR3 DNA sequence: TGTGCCAGCAGCTCCCGAACCAGGGGGCAGTTTCGGGGTTCGTCTGAAGCTTTCTTT.